Listed below are T cell receptor beta chains from one sample, sequenced in a study of T cells in Graves' hyperthyroidism and ophthalmopathy. MiXCR, run by TCRdb on the multiplex PCR reads, gives a single entry per CDR3 protein. This sample has more than 550,000 distinct CDR3 sequences, with roughly 17% found just once. The sequencing input was blood. The source is a man aged 50 to 59 with Graves' hyperthyroidism. CDR3s include the opening cysteine and the closing phenylalanine or tryptophan. D genes are given only for firm matches.

J: TRBJ2-7; length: 14; V: TRBV3-1; D: NA; CDR3: CASSQFGPTYEQYF
J: TRBJ1-2; length: 15; V: TRBV3-1; D: NA; CDR3: CASSPPHRVNYGYTF
J: TRBJ2-7; length: 14; V: TRBV20-1; D: TRBD2; CDR3: CSARTSGNRYEQYF
J: TRBJ1-3; length: 16; V: TRBV28; D: NA; CDR3: CASSLDTVSSGNTIYF
J: TRBJ2-5; length: 16; V: TRBV6-1; D: TRBD2; CDR3: CASSEAASGGQETQYF
J: TRBJ1-4; length: 16; V: TRBV3-1; D: NA; CDR3: CASSHTETGLNEKLFF
J: TRBJ2-3; length: 13; V: TRBV29-1; D: NA; CDR3: CSAFTGQPHTQYF
J: TRBJ1-5; length: 13; V: TRBV7-2; D: TRBD1; CDR3: CASGLERGRPQHF
J: TRBJ1-6; length: 14; V: TRBV12-3/TRBV12-4; D: TRBD1; CDR3: CASSAGTGFSPLHF
J: TRBJ2-2; length: 17; V: TRBV10-3; D: TRBD1; CDR3: CAISEGQGAKNTGELFF
J: TRBJ1-1; length: 13; V: TRBV5-1; D: TRBD1; CDR3: CASRVETGREAFF
J: TRBJ2-2; length: 15; V: TRBV19; D: TRBD2; CDR3: CASRALAGVVGELFF
J: TRBJ2-1; length: 18; V: TRBV3-1; D: TRBD2; CDR3: CASSQDGPGLAGVREQFF
J: TRBJ1-4; length: 15; V: TRBV28; D: NA; CDR3: CASSFIVEANEKLFF
J: TRBJ2-1; length: 20; V: TRBV2; D: TRBD2; CDR3: CASSDESSGRADRSYNEQFF
J: TRBJ1-1; length: 15; V: TRBV7-9; D: TRBD1; CDR3: CASSLGQGVWTEAFF
J: TRBJ2-3; length: 13; V: TRBV2; D: NA; CDR3: CASRDSVTDTQYF
J: TRBJ1-1; length: 15; V: TRBV5-1; D: TRBD1; CDR3: CASSPTTGVNTEAFF
J: TRBJ2-7; length: 14; V: TRBV2; D: NA; CDR3: CASSDRLTSYEQYF
J: TRBJ2-5; length: 16; V: TRBV3-1; D: TRBD2; CDR3: CASSQDQRDDQETQYF
J: TRBJ1-2; length: 12; V: TRBV19; D: NA; CDR3: CASRLADYGYTF
J: TRBJ2-7; length: 14; V: TRBV28; D: TRBD2; CDR3: CASRPSGVSYEQYF
J: TRBJ2-7; length: 12; V: TRBV29-1; D: NA; CDR3: CSVGRSSYEQYF
J: TRBJ2-6; length: 18; V: TRBV11-2; D: TRBD1; CDR3: CASSVRSGQGAGANVLTF
J: TRBJ2-1; length: 16; V: TRBV20-1; D: TRBD1; CDR3: CSARGTGTGRGNEQFF
J: TRBJ2-5; length: 15; V: TRBV7-9; D: NA; CDR3: CASSLVQGFQETQYF
J: TRBJ2-3; length: 14; V: TRBV5-5; D: NA; CDR3: CASSLDRTADTQYF
J: TRBJ1-1; length: 14; V: TRBV7-9; D: NA; CDR3: CASSSDTLNTEAFF
J: TRBJ2-1; length: 11; V: TRBV19; D: NA; CDR3: CASTTGYAQFF
J: TRBJ2-7; length: 14; V: TRBV5-8; D: TRBD2; CDR3: CVSNLQAGLYEQYF
J: TRBJ2-7; length: 15; V: TRBV28; D: NA; CDR3: CASQTWTAGSYEQYF
J: TRBJ1-6; length: 18; V: TRBV4-2; D: NA; CDR3: CASSQDGLVNRIRSPLHF
J: TRBJ2-1; length: 15; V: TRBV10-3; D: TRBD2; CDR3: CAISESLAGGGEQFF
J: TRBJ1-2; length: 15; V: TRBV7-2; D: NA; CDR3: CASSKAGGRGYGYTF
J: TRBJ2-7; length: 15; V: TRBV28; D: TRBD2; CDR3: CASSFWTSGSSEQYF
J: TRBJ2-5; length: 19; V: TRBV7-9; D: TRBD2; CDR3: CASSLVVGLAGVPGETQYF
J: TRBJ2-3; length: 15; V: TRBV7-2; D: TRBD2; CDR3: CASSPRLAGVDTQYF
J: TRBJ2-1; length: 15; V: TRBV27; D: NA; CDR3: CASSLYSFPYNEQFF
J: TRBJ1-2; length: 13; V: TRBV6-1; D: NA; CDR3: CASSSAGAGGYTF
J: TRBJ2-7; length: 16; V: TRBV6-2/TRBV6-3; D: NA; CDR3: CASIGAGTPKSYEQYF
J: TRBJ2-7; length: 15; V: TRBV9; D: TRBD2; CDR3: CASSVGVSGGYEQYF
J: TRBJ2-3; length: 11; V: TRBV30; D: NA; CDR3: CAWRLADTQYF
J: TRBJ2-7; length: 17; V: TRBV14; D: NA; CDR3: CASSRSPGTGLAYEQYF